This TCR beta chain is drawn from a study of blood T cells in healthy people across ages. Overall study results and limits: Per million T cells, TCR beta diversity dropped about linearly as age rose.

This CDR3 region has 12 residues. V dropped 3 bases and J dropped 3 bases, with 6 bases sitting between them. Germline V gives CDR1 LGHDT, CDR2 YNNKEL (reference sequence). Around 10 milliliters was the volume of peripheral blood drawn from each donor. A second PCR, run for about 7 to 11 cycles, used a sample-barcoded 5' primer plus a J-beta primer mix. TCRdb reprocessed the 5' RACE reads with MiXCR, giving one entry per CDR3 protein. Altogether about 630,000 distinct CDR3 sequences are present, 21% being singletons, with the ten largest covering about 3.6%. There are a few counts of this clonotype. Its matching antigen is unknown.

The sample comprised blood. The V and J genes are TRBV3-1 and TRBJ2-7, with TRBD2 as a possible D gene (5 bases). The clonotype originates from a man in his 70s in good health. CDR3 in DNA: TGTGCCAGCAGCCAGACTAACTACGAGCAGTACTTC. Amino acid sequence: CASSQTNYEQYF.